Below are 11 T cell receptor beta chains sequenced from a single sample in a study of breast tumors, draining lymph nodes, adjacent tissues. Axillary draining lymph nodes of breast cancer patients supplied the node samples. From the multiplex PCR reads, TCRdb called clonotypes with MiXCR, one entry per CDR3 protein. Seen here are about 180,000 distinct CDR3 sequences, around a third observed once, and the top ten hold 3.5% to 4.5%. The material sequenced was axillary lymph node tissue. The origin of the receptors is a female donor with breast cancer. Some clones in this sample may be carry-over from other donors' samples.

This clonotype was recorded at least ten times. The chain couples TRBV18 to TRBJ2-7; a possible D gene is TRBD2 (5 bases). Germline V gene lookup returns CDR1 KGHSH and CDR2 LQKENI. The CDR3 contains 14 residues. Trimming took 3 bases from V and 4 from J, leaving 13 bases between them. DNA of the CDR3: TGTGCCAGCTCACCTACTGAAAGCGGATACGAGCAGTACTTC. It translates to CASSPTESGYEQYF.

This clonotype was found many times. V is TRBV4-1 and J is TRBJ2-5, with 7 bases lining up with TRBD1. Per the germline V gene, CDR1 is MGHRA and CDR2 is YSYEKL. The CDR3 extends over 13 amino acids. J was trimmed by 5 bases and V by 4 bases; bases with no gene match: 4. The DNA of the CDR3 is TGCGCCAGCAGCCCCGGGACAGCGGAGACCCAGTACTTC. It encodes CASSPGTAETQYF.

CDR3 nucleotide sequence: TGTGCCAGCAGTCACGAGACACCGATTAACTTAAATGAGCAGTTCTTC. Translated: CASSHETPINLNEQFF. This chain uses TRBV6-1 with TRBJ2-1; D is unclear. Germline lookup yields CDR1 MNHNS and CDR2 SASEGT. The ends were cut back, 5 bases at V and 7 bases at J, with 21 bases in the middle. CDR3 length equals 16 residues.

Concerning this clonotype itself: One base away lies a much larger clone, so this may be a sequencing read error. This chain connects TRBV5-1 to TRBJ1-3; D not certain. Germline CDR1 and CDR2: SGHRS and YFSETQ. The CDR3 extends over 15 amino acids. V was trimmed by 6 bases and J by 0 bases, leaving 13 bases between them. The CDR3 DNA follows: TGCGCCAGCAAAGGAGGGAGTTGCTCTGGAAACACCATATATTTT. It yields the protein CASKGGSCSGNTIYF.

This clonotype was detected many times. V usage is TRBV5-6 and J usage is TRBJ1-2, with a weak D call TRBD1 (5 bases). Germline-derived CDR1 and CDR2 are SGHDT and YYEEEE. The CDR3 is made up of 13 amino acids. V dropped 2 bases and J dropped 8 bases, with 13 bases sitting between them. The CDR3 sequence is CASSFGRVKGYTF. The CDR3 bases are TGTGCCAGCAGCTTCGGCAGGGTTAAGGGCTACACCTTC.

The chain has TRBV29-1 and TRBJ1-4, with D possibly being TRBD1 (5 bases). V shed 7 bases and J shed 5 bases, with 23 bases lying between them. The CDR3 totals 16 residues. From germline, CDR1 is SQVTM and CDR2 ANQGSEA. This CDR3 is CSAGHGVSPYNEKLFF. The DNA for the CDR3 is TGCAGCGCCGGACATGGGGTGTCGCCATACAATGAAAAACTGTTTTTT.

The sample holds many counts of this clonotype. This chain connects TRBV6-5 to TRBJ1-4; D not resolved. Trimming stripped 5 bases from V and 0 bases from J, with 16 bases between. The length of the CDR3 is 17 residues. CDR1 is MNHEY, CDR2 SVGAGI, per germline. This chain's CDR3 is CASSPRVPGATNEKLFF. In nucleotides, the CDR3 is TGTGCCAGCAGTCCCCGCGTGCCGGGTGCAACTAATGAAAAACTGTTTTTT.

V gene TRBV7-9 combines with J gene TRBJ1-2; 12 positions match TRBD1. Germline lookup yields CDR1 SEHNR and CDR2 FQNEAQ (reference sequence). The CDR3 is 19 amino acids. V was clipped by 5 bases and J by 8 bases; unmatched bases: 21. CDR3 amino acids: CASSHPPPGQGARGEGYTF. For the CDR3, the DNA is TGTGCCAGCAGCCACCCACCCCCGGGACAGGGGGCGAGGGGTGAAGGCTACACCTTC.

The table lists this clonotype with a few counts. The CDR3 spells CATGAAGGWETQYF. The CDR3 nucleotides read TGTGCCACCGGGGCAGCGGGGGGATGGGAGACCCAGTACTTC. The chain joins TRBV9 to TRBJ2-5; 9 bases match TRBD2. CDR1 and CDR2 from the germline V gene are SGDLS and YYNGEE. Trimming cost V 9 bases and J 5 bases; bases outside gene matches: 11. There are 14 residues in the CDR3.

This clonotype was recorded many times. The chain joins TRBV4-2 to TRBJ2-7; D perhaps matches TRBD1 (5 bases). The V end lost 4 bases, the J end lost 6 bases, and 16 bases lay between the germline ends. The length of the CDR3 is 14 residues. From germline, CDR1 is LGHNA and CDR2 YNFKEQ. CDR3 coding DNA: TGTGCCAGCAGCCTCGGACAAGGACGCTCCGAGCAGTACTTC. It codes for CASSLGQGRSEQYF.

This clonotype has a count of ten or more. The chain joins TRBV12-3 or TRBV12-4 to TRBJ2-1; D is perhaps TRBD1 or TRBD2 (7 bases each). Trimming cost V 5 bases and J 3 bases, with 17 bases left between them. The CDR3 has 16 residues. Written as DNA, the CDR3 is TGTGCCAGCAGTGACGGGGCAGGGGGGGTCTACAATGAGCAGTTCTTC. It encodes CASSDGAGGVYNEQFF.